The clone carrying this TCR beta chain was seen more than once but under ten times. Its specificity is unknown. The donors were all Caucasian adults (living in Nashville, Tennessee). The record originates from a study of shared clonotypes between healthy human individuals. Study conclusions and caveats: When naive CD4 clonotypes were compared across several donors, approximately 5% were shared.

The assay was immunoSEQ multiplex PCR, and TCRdb's table has in-frame clones only and misses some. The data show approximately 2.1 million clones, with 93% seen just once and 0.35% to 0.45% held by the top ten. Looked up from germline, CDR1 is SGHNT and CDR2 is YYREEE (reference sequence). V was pared by 2 bases and J by 0 bases, with 14 bases between. This CDR3 contains 17 residues. The gene calls are TRBV5-4 and TRBJ2-2, with D unresolved. The TCR was taken from a man aged 18 to 29 in good health. Some clones in this sample may be carry-over from other donors' samples. The sample was naive CD4+ T cells from PBMCs. Described subset: CD45RA+ positively selected. CDR3 sequence reads: CASSFTQAATNTGELFF. The CDR3 nucleotides read TGTGCCAGCAGCTTTACCCAGGCAGCCACGAACACCGGGGAGCTGTTTTTT.